This T cell receptor (beta chain) was found in a study of cytomegalovirus exposure and HLA in healthy donors. Overall study results and limits: Data from an earlier analysis indicated that most TCR beta V segments were productive either about 87% or about 30% of the time. Cytomegalovirus association was assigned to more than 150 TCR beta chains. V- and J-gene trimming in TCR beta was tied to a missense DCLRE1C variant by an analysis performed later. TCR association rates varied by HLA locus in a later analysis, with DRB1 highest and HLA-C lowest.

Worth noting for this clone: Its antigen is not known.

Researchers ran the PCR with 60 Vbeta and 13 Jbeta primers. Clones were read by immunoSEQ multiplex PCR, and TCRdb kept only the in-frame ones, dropping some. The sample shows approximately 140,000 clones, more than 60% of them seen only once. Germline assignment: CDR1 SGHNT and CDR2 YENEEA. The CDR3 length is 13 residues. Trimming took 2 bases from V and 9 from J, leaving 8 bases between them. Material for sequencing was PBMCs. This TCR was sampled from a male donor in good health and CMV-seronegative. J is TRBJ1-6 and V is TRBV11-3; D gene uncertain. In nucleotides, the CDR3 is TGTGCCAGCAGCTTATATCCGGGTTCACCCCTCCACTTT. Amino acids: CASSLYPGSPLHF.